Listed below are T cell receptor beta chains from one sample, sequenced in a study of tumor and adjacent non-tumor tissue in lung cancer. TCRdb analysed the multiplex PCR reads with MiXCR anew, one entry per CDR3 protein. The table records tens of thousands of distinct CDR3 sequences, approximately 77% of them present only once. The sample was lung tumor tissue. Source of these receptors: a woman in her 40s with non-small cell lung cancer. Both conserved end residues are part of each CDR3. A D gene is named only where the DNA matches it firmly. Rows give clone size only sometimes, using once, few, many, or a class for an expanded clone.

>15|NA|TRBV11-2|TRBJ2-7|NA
CVSSLDPQSSYQQYF
TGTGTCAGCAGCTTAGATCCCCAGAGCTCCTACCAGCAATACTTC
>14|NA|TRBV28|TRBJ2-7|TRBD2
CASRVSGGPDEQYF
TGTGCCAGTAGGGTATCGGGAGGGCCCGACGAGCAGTACTTC
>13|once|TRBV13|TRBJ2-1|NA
CAGSYSVPWEQSF
TGTGCCGGCAGCTACTCTGTCCCGTGGGAGCAGTCCTTC
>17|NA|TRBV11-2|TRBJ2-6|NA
CTSSSNLKGSGANVLTF
TGTACCAGCAGCTCGAACTTGAAGGGTTCTGGGGCCAACGTCCTGACTTTC
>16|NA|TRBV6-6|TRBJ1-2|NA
CVNSHAMRSTNYGYTF
TGTGTCAACAGTCACGCGATGAGAAGCACTAACTATGGCTACACCTTC
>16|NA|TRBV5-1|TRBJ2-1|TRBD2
CARSLEAGDSYNEQFF
TGCGCCAGGAGCTTGGAAGCGGGGGACTCCTACAATGAGCAGTTCTTC
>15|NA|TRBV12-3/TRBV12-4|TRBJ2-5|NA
CTSSTYPGSEETQYF
TGTACCAGCAGCACCTACCCCGGGAGCGAAGAGACCCAGTACTTC
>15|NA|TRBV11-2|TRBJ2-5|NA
CASSRSISGRGTQYF
TGTGCCAGCAGCCGGTCCATTAGCGGCCGGGGGACCCAGTACTTC
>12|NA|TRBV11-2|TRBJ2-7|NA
CTSSLEGIRQYF
TGTACCAGCAGCTTAGAGGGGATCAGACAGTACTTC
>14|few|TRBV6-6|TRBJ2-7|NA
CASRPRDGHYGQYF
TGTGCCAGCAGACCCAGGGACGGGCACTACGGGCAGTATTTC
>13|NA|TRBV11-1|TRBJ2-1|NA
CASSLRQYTEQLF
TGTGCCAGCAGCCTAAGACAGTACACTGAGCAGTTGTTC
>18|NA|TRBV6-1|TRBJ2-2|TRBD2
CASSEQMSRTRFTGELFF
TGTGCTAGCAGTGAACAGATGTCCAGGACTAGATTCACCGGGGAGCTGTTTTTT
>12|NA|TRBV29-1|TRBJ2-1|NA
CSCEWGDNEQFF
TGCAGTTGTGAGTGGGGCGACAATGAGCAGTTCTTC
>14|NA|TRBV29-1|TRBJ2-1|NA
CSVYTAIYYNEQFF
TGCAGCGTTTACACGGCGATCTACTACAATGAGCAGTTCTTC
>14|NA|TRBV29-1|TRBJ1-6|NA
CSARTEWDDSPLHF
TGCAGCGCCAGAACAGAGTGGGATGATTCACCCCTCCACTTT
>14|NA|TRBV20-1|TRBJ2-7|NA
CSASAWQGNYGQYF
TGTAGTGCTAGTGCCTGGCAGGGGAACTACGGGCAGTACTTC
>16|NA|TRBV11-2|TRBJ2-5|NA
CAISLVGLRAQETQYF
TGTGCCATTAGCTTAGTTGGGCTGAGGGCCCAAGAGACCCAGTACTTC
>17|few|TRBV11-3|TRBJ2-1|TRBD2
CASSPQNRAGVDDEQFF
TGTGCCAGCAGCCCGCAAAATCGAGCGGGGGTTGACGATGAGCAGTTCTTC